What follows are 21 T cell receptor beta chains derived from one specimen sequenced in a study of post-analysis software for immune sequencing data. These receptors have no identified antigens. Broader study findings: TRBV5-6, TRBV5-1 and TRBV20-1 belonged to a set of five TRBV segments that were more frequent in patients than controls.

Sequencing libraries made from TCR beta cDNA carried unique molecular identifiers. TCRdb re-called the PCR reads through MiXCR, storing one row per CDR3 protein. The sample lists roughly 600,000 distinct CDR3 sequences, roughly 45% occurring once. Specimen: blood. The receptor source for this set is a girl aged 10-17 years with multiple sclerosis.

This clonotype turned up a few times. V usage is TRBV10-3 and J usage is TRBJ2-5; 15 bases line up with TRBD2. V was clipped by 5 bases and J by 5 bases; unmatched bases: 6. This CDR3 region has 16 residues. Germline CDR1 reads ENHRY; CDR2 reads SYGVKD. The CDR3 protein is CAISLGLAGGEETQYF. CDR3 coding DNA: TGTGCCATCAGTTTGGGACTAGCGGGAGGAGAGGAGACCCAGTACTTC.

CDR3 residues: CASSLQGLANNEQFF. CDR3 nucleotides: TGTGCCAGCAGCCTCCAGGGACTAGCGAATAATGAGCAGTTCTTC. The V gene is TRBV5-5, the J gene TRBJ2-1, with 10 bases lining up with TRBD2. CDR1 is SGHKS, CDR2 YYEKEE, per germline (reference sequence). The CDR3 has 15 amino acids. J gave up 7 bases and V 4 bases, and 8 bases lay outside the gene matches.

This clonotype has a handful of counts. The chain joins TRBV29-1 to TRBJ2-7; D is undetermined. Gene TRBJ2-4 matches the end of the DNA better, so the J call may be wrong. The CDR3 is made up of 13 amino acids. Germline V gene sequence: CDR1 SQVTM, CDR2 ANQGSEA. The CDR3 sequence is CSVEPWEENIQYF. The CDR3 DNA reads as TGCAGCGTGGAGCCTTGGGAAGAAAACATTCAGTACTTC.

The chain carries TRBV20-1 and TRBJ2-1, with D possibly matching TRBD2 (7 bases). CDR3 length: 16 amino acids. V lost 5 bases and J lost 6, with 23 bases in between. Germline V gene sequence: CDR1 DFQATT, CDR2 SNEGSKA (reference sequence). The CDR3 DNA is TGCAGTGCTCCAAAAACACGGGGGGCGATAAGCAATGAGCAGTTCTTC. Its protein product is CSAPKTRGAISNEQFF.

This clonotype was recorded a few times. The J gene is TRBJ2-1, the V gene TRBV2; D assignment may be TRBD1 or TRBD2 (6 bases each). Germline CDR1 is SNHLY and CDR2 is FYNNEI. Trimming cost V 3 bases and J 8 bases, with 26 bases left between them. This CDR3 has 18 residues. CDR3 nucleotides: TGTGCCAGCAGTGACGGCAGGGCACCGGGACTGGGGGGCGATGAGCAGTTCTTC. Its protein is CASSDGRAPGLGGDEQFF.

The gene calls are TRBV28 and TRBJ2-5; the D gene is possibly TRBD2 (5 bases). Trimming shortened V by 5 bases and J by 4 bases, and 14 bases separated the two germline ends. This CDR3 contains 14 residues. Germline V lookup: CDR1 MDHEN, CDR2 SYDVKM. CDR3 bases: TGTGCCAGCAGTCTCCCACCGGCGGGAGAGACCCAGTACTTC. The encoded protein is CASSLPPAGETQYF.

This clonotype was picked up a small number of times. This rearrangement joins TRBV27 to TRBJ2-1; D is perhaps TRBD2 (5 bases). Germline V gives CDR1 MNHEY, CDR2 SMNVEV (reference sequence). The V and J ends lost 3 bases and 2 bases respectively, with 17 bases between them. This CDR3 comprises 17 residues. This chain's CDR3 is CASSFRSGNDAYNEQFF. The DNA of the CDR3 is TGTGCCAGCAGTTTCCGGAGCGGTAACGACGCCTACAATGAGCAGTTCTTC.

The rearrangement uses TRBV5-1 and TRBJ2-5; 9 bases line up with TRBD1. Germline lookup yields CDR1 SGHRS and CDR2 YFSETQ. This CDR3 region has 16 residues. V was clipped by 3 bases and J by 1 base; unmatched bases: 7. Written as DNA, the CDR3 is TGCGCCAGCAGCTCCACAGGGGGCCGTATCCAAGAGACCCAGTACTTC. As protein: CASSSTGGRIQETQYF. The full variable domain, rest sourced from reference TRBV5-1 and TRBJ2-5, is KAGVTQTPRYLIKTRGQQVTLSCSPISGHRSVSWYQQTPGQGLQFLFEYFSETQRNKGNFPGRFSGRQFSNSRSEMNVSTLELGDSALYLCASSSTGGRIQETQYFGPGTRLLVL.

The chain has TRBV24-1 and TRBJ2-1; D might be TRBD1 (7 bases). Looked up from germline, CDR1 is KGHDR and CDR2 is SFDVKD. Trimming pared 4 bases from V and 9 bases from J, leaving 15 bases between. This CDR3 region has 14 residues. As DNA, the CDR3 is TGTGCCACCAGTGACTCACAGGGGAGGCGTGAGCAGTTCTTC. It is translated as CATSDSQGRREQFF.

This chain links TRBV12-3 or TRBV12-4 with TRBJ1-5; the match to TRBD1 covers 8 bases. Unmatched junction bases numbered 6, after V lost 5 bases and J lost 6 bases. CDR3 length: 14 amino acids. The CDR3 sequence is CASSPRQGSQPQHF. CDR3 coding DNA: TGTGCCAGCAGTCCCCGACAGGGGTCTCAGCCCCAGCATTTT.

V and J are TRBV7-2 and TRBJ2-5; D is ambiguous. Germline CDR1 and CDR2: SGHTA and FQGNSA. There are 13 residues in the CDR3. The germline V and J ends were trimmed by 1 base and 5 bases, with 8 bases remaining between them. The CDR3 sequence is CASSLGKGETQYF. The CDR3 DNA sequence: TGTGCCAGCAGCTTAGGGAAAGGGGAGACCCAGTACTTC.

This chain connects TRBV12-3 or TRBV12-4 to TRBJ1-1; D is undetermined. Trimming stripped 2 bases from V and 3 bases from J, with 7 bases between. The CDR3 length is 13 residues. The CDR3 here is CASSLLSDTEAFF. CDR3 DNA: TGTGCCAGCAGTTTACTGTCAGACACTGAAGCTTTCTTT.

A few counts support this clonotype. The V call is TRBV4-1, the J call TRBJ2-7; TRBD2 matches 10 bases. From germline, CDR1 is MGHRA and CDR2 YSYEKL. The V segment lost 0 bases and the J segment 2 bases; nucleotides outside the gene matches: 10. This CDR3 is 18 amino acids long. DNA of the CDR3: TGCGCCAGCAGCCAAGAACCTAGCGGGAGTCTTAGCGCCTACGAGCAGTACTTC. Protein product: CASSQEPSGSLSAYEQYF.

The chain links TRBV7-6 to TRBJ1-1; D is perhaps TRBD1 (6 bases). V lost 5 bases, J lost 6 bases, and 19 bases lay in between. CDR1 is SGHVS and CDR2 is FNYEAQ in the germline V gene. The CDR3 is 15 amino acids. The CDR3 coding sequence is TGTGCCAGCAGCCACGGGCGGGAGGGGGAATCTGAAGCTTTCTTT. Its protein product is CASSHGREGESEAFF.

The rearrangement joins TRBV4-1 to TRBJ2-3, with TRBD2 identical over 8 bases. Looked up from germline, CDR1 is MGHRA and CDR2 is YSYEKL. V dropped 2 bases and J dropped 1; count of bases not matched to a gene: 5. CDR3 length: 16 amino acids. The CDR3 loop reads CASSQSLAARTDTQYF. DNA for the CDR3: TGCGCCAGCAGCCAATCACTAGCGGCCCGCACAGATACGCAGTATTTT.

This chain links TRBV6-6 with TRBJ1-2, with a tentative D call TRBD1 (6 bases). The CDR3 length is 14 residues. V was cut by 5 bases and J by 4 bases, with 14 bases left in between. Germline V gives CDR1 MNHNY, CDR2 SVGAGI (reference sequence). CDR3 sequence (DNA): TGTGCCAGCAGTCCCCAACAGGGATCCTATGGCTACACCTTC. The encoded protein is CASSPQQGSYGYTF.

J is TRBJ1-1 and V is TRBV12-3 or TRBV12-4; no definite D call. The CDR3 extends over 12 amino acids. V lost 3 bases to trimming and J lost 3 bases, with 5 bases between them. The CDR3 nucleotides are TGTGCCAGCAGTTTTGAGGACACTGAAGCTTTCTTT. Protein sequence: CASSFEDTEAFF.

The chain carries TRBV20-1 and TRBJ2-7, with D perhaps matching TRBD2 (6 bases). The J call may be mistaken, given a closer DNA end match to TRBJ2-4. This CDR3 spans 15 amino acids. Germline CDR1 is DFQATT and CDR2 is SNEGSKA (reference sequence). CDR3 residues: CSARDNGGNKNIQYF. The CDR3 DNA reads TGCAGTGCTAGAGATAACGGGGGAAACAAAAACATTCAGTACTTC.

This clonotype was detected only a few times. The V gene is TRBV7-9, the J gene TRBJ2-1; D unresolved. V was cut by 7 bases and J by 8 bases, with 18 bases left in between. CDR3 length: 14 residues. Looked up from germline, CDR1 is SEHNR and CDR2 is FQNEAQ (reference sequence). DNA of the CDR3: TGTGCCAGCACCAGTTCCCCGGCTGGGGATGAGCAGTTCTTC. It yields the protein CASTSSPAGDEQFF.

The table lists this clonotype with many counts. The V call is TRBV6-5, the J call TRBJ2-7, with 10 bases that match TRBD1. This CDR3 is built from 14 residues. Germline trimming cut 5 bases from V and 4 bases from J; bases unmatched to any gene: 5. Germline-derived CDR1 and CDR2 are MNHEY and SVGAGI. In DNA, the CDR3 is TGTGCCAGCAGTCCAGGACAGGGGGTTTACGAGCAGTACTTC. This encodes CASSPGQGVYEQYF.

V is TRBV5-1 and J is TRBJ1-1; D remains unclear. Germline V CDR1 and CDR2: SGHRS, YFSETQ. Trimming took off 1 base at V and 3 bases at J, with 10 bases between the two ends. The CDR3 sequence is 14 residues long. CDR3 sequence: CASSLQLRDTEAFF. CDR3 nucleotides: TGCGCCAGCAGCTTGCAGCTACGGGACACTGAAGCTTTCTTT.